Listed below are T cell receptor beta chains from one sample, sequenced in a study of CD8 T cells in Susac syndrome. TCRdb fed the immunoSEQ multiplex PCR reads into MiXCR, producing one record per CDR3 protein. This repertoire shows 120,000 or so distinct CDR3 sequences, roughly 94% found once; its top ten account for about 0.098%. Sequencing was performed on CD4+ T cells from PBMCs. Source of these receptors: a human donor in good health. The CDR3 runs from the conserved cysteine through the conserved F or W. The order of the fields is J gene, V gene, D gene, CDR3 DNA, CDR3 protein. D genes are given only for firm matches.

j_call: TRBJ2-7
v_call: TRBV5-1
d_call: -
cdr3_nt: TGCGCCAGCAGCTCCTCCTTTTCCGCTCCAGGATCCTACGAGCAGTACTTC
cdr3_aa: CASSSSFSAPGSYEQYF

j_call: TRBJ1-2
v_call: TRBV7-2
d_call: -
cdr3_nt: TGTGCCAGCAGCTCCAACATGGGCAGCGCCACGAAGGGCTACACCTTC
cdr3_aa: CASSSNMGSATKGYTF

j_call: TRBJ2-3
v_call: TRBV5-1
d_call: TRBD2
cdr3_nt: TGCGCCAGCAGCGATGGGACTAGCGGAATGCAACATACGCAGTATTTT
cdr3_aa: CASSDGTSGMQHTQYF

j_call: TRBJ2-1
v_call: TRBV7-3
d_call: -
cdr3_nt: TGTGCCAGCAGCTTAGATCGGCTAGCCAGAAATGAGCAGTTCTTC
cdr3_aa: CASSLDRLARNEQFF

j_call: TRBJ2-7
v_call: TRBV12-3/TRBV12-4
d_call: TRBD2
cdr3_nt: TGTGCCAGCAGGCCGGACCAGGGACTAGCGGGGATTTCTGATAACGAGCAGTACTTC
cdr3_aa: CASRPDQGLAGISDNEQYF

j_call: TRBJ2-7
v_call: TRBV6-2/TRBV6-3
d_call: -
cdr3_nt: TGTGCCAGCGTAGGGGGAGGCACCTCCTACGAGCAGTACTTC
cdr3_aa: CASVGGGTSYEQYF

j_call: TRBJ2-1
v_call: TRBV20-1
d_call: TRBD2
cdr3_nt: TGCAGTGCTGTCGGGACTAGCGGGAGCAATGAGCAGTTCTTC
cdr3_aa: CSAVGTSGSNEQFF

j_call: TRBJ1-1
v_call: TRBV29-1
d_call: -
cdr3_nt: TGCAGCGTTGGGACTGTTAACACTGAAGCTTTCTTT
cdr3_aa: CSVGTVNTEAFF

j_call: TRBJ2-4
v_call: TRBV20-1
d_call: TRBD2
cdr3_nt: TGCAGTGCTAGACCTCCCGGGACTACTGGCATTCAGTACTTC
cdr3_aa: CSARPPGTTGIQYF

j_call: TRBJ1-1
v_call: TRBV5-1
d_call: TRBD1
cdr3_nt: TGCGCCAGCAGCATAACAGGGGGCACTGAAGCTTTCTTT
cdr3_aa: CASSITGGTEAFF

j_call: TRBJ1-2
v_call: TRBV20-1
d_call: -
cdr3_nt: TGCAGTGCTGCCTTGGGAGGGGCTCAGGGCTACACCTTC
cdr3_aa: CSAALGGAQGYTF

j_call: TRBJ1-4
v_call: TRBV7-2
d_call: -
cdr3_nt: TGTGCCAGCAGCTTAAACAGAAGGACGGTTGCAACTAATGAAAAACTGTTTTTT
cdr3_aa: CASSLNRRTVATNEKLFF

j_call: TRBJ2-1
v_call: TRBV9
d_call: -
cdr3_nt: TGTGCCAGCAGCCGGGGGTCTCCTTACAATGAGCAGTTCTTC
cdr3_aa: CASSRGSPYNEQFF

j_call: TRBJ2-6
v_call: TRBV6-5
d_call: -
cdr3_nt: TGTGCCAGCAGTTATATGGGGGGGCCTGGGGCCAACGTCCTGACTTTC
cdr3_aa: CASSYMGGPGANVLTF

j_call: TRBJ2-3
v_call: TRBV6-2/TRBV6-3
d_call: -
cdr3_nt: TGTGCCAGCAGTTCCTGGACGGGGGCCACAGATACGCAGTATTTT
cdr3_aa: CASSSWTGATDTQYF